The clone carrying this TCR beta chain was counted only a few times. Its antigen is currently unknown. Gene names denote mouse genes. The missing CDR3 end, 1 residue past where the read stops, is filled in from the germline J gene. This specimen comes from a study of tissue T cells after allogeneic stem cell transplantation. Study conclusions and caveats: Within patients, tissue anatomy strongly shaped TCR repertoire composition. Alloreactivity or antigen specificity of tissue TCRs was not determined; some clones might be host cells.

CDR3 size: 13 residues. The V gene's germline CDR1 is NSHNY and CDR2 SYGAGN. Trimming removed 3 bases from V and 2 bases from J, with 6 bases in between. Profiling relied on immunoSEQ multiplex PCR, and the TCRdb table lists in-frame clones only, not all of them. The sample lists about 17,000 clones, under 80% seen once, with approximately 0.93% in the top ten. This sequence joins TRBV13-1 and TRBJ1-5, with D possibly TRBD1 on 5 matching bases. Specimen: spleen. This receptor was obtained from a female BALB/c mouse in good health. The mouse line has the MHC haplotype H2-d. CDR3 protein: CASSGGDNQAPLF. The DNA read from the CDR3 is TGTGCCAGCAGTGGGGGGGACAACCAGGCTCCGCTT.